These 22 T cell receptor beta chains were all obtained from the same sample, sequenced in a study of T cells in Graves' hyperthyroidism and ophthalmopathy. RNA transcripts were the template for amplifying TCR beta CDR3 regions. Using the HTBI primer set, a first-round RT-PCR was run on the TCR CDR3. TCRdb fed the multiplex PCR reads into MiXCR, producing one record per CDR3 protein. In the table there are hundreds of thousands of distinct CDR3 sequences, 35% to 55% of which are singletons. Sample: peripheral blood or thyroid tissue (not recorded which). These receptors were taken from a young woman with Graves' hyperthyroidism.

This clonotype was recorded a few times. The chain has TRBV2 and TRBJ2-3; 8 bases agree with TRBD2. CDR1 and CDR2 (germline): SNHLY, FYNNEI. CDR3 size: 14 residues. V lost 6 bases and J lost 4; bases outside the gene matches: 6. The CDR3 bases are TGTGCCAGCAGGCCGGCGGGGGGTGCAGATACGCAGTATTTT. It codes for CASRPAGGADTQYF.

Concerning this clonotype itself: It may be a read error: a sequence one base away is much more abundant. The chain combines TRBV7-9 with TRBJ1-6, with D hard to call. Germline loops: CDR1 SEHNR, CDR2 FQNEAQ (reference sequence). This CDR3 region has 15 residues. For the CDR3, the DNA is TGTGCCAGCAGCATAGCGCCTCTTGGAAATTCACCCCTCCACTTT. Protein product: CASSIAPLGNSPLHF.

The chain uses TRBV2 and TRBJ1-6, with TRBD1 matching over 12 bases. The CDR3 extends over 22 amino acids. The V and J ends lost 5 bases and 5 bases, in that order; junction bases with no gene match: 22. Germline-derived CDR1 and CDR2 are SNHLY and FYNNEI. The DNA of the CDR3 is TGTGCCAGCAGTCGGCCTGCCGAGAGGGACAGGGGGCCGTCGGGGCATAATTCACCCCTCCACTTT. Translating gives CASSRPAERDRGPSGHNSPLHF.

This clonotype was recorded at least ten times. The chain is built from TRBV29-1 and TRBJ1-1, with 7 nucleotides matching TRBD1. The CDR3 extends over 13 amino acids. Germline loops: CDR1 SQVTM, CDR2 ANQGSEA. V was pared by 7 bases and J by 0 bases, with 5 bases of the junction left unmatched. The DNA of the CDR3 is TGCAGCGGGAACAGGGGCCTGAACACTGAAGCTTTCTTT. It codes for CSGNRGLNTEAFF.

The rearrangement uses TRBV7-2 and TRBJ2-7; TRBD1 matches 10 bases. In germline, CDR1 is SGHTA, CDR2 FQGNSA. With 6 bases clipped from V and 4 bases from J, the junction kept 9 bases outside the gene matches. The CDR3 extends over 15 amino acids. CDR3 coding DNA: TGTGCCAGCAGACTCTGGACAGGGGGGTGGTACGAGCAGTACTTC. Amino acids: CASRLWTGGWYEQYF.

The chain carries TRBV10-3 and TRBJ1-1; maybe TRBD1 (5 bases). The V gene's germline CDR1 is ENHRY and CDR2 SYGVKD. The CDR3 is made up of 14 amino acids. The V end lost 10 bases, the J end lost 1 base, and 16 bases lay between the germline ends. The CDR3 here is CASRRTGQNTEAFF. The DNA for the CDR3 is TGTGCCAGCAGGCGGACTGGACAGAACACTGAAGCTTTCTTT.

J is TRBJ2-7 and V is TRBV4-1, with 12 nucleotides matching TRBD2. The CDR3 has 16 amino acids. V dropped 1 base and J dropped 4; count of bases not matched to a gene: 5. The germline gives CDR1 MGHRA, CDR2 YSYEKL. This CDR3 reads CASSQGFGTSGYEQYF. CDR3 DNA sequence: TGCGCCAGCAGCCAAGGATTCGGGACTAGCGGGTACGAGCAGTACTTC.

V gene TRBV15 combines with J gene TRBJ1-4; D remains unclear. Trimming removed 0 bases from V and 10 bases from J, with 0 bases in between. There are 10 residues in the CDR3. The germline gives CDR1 LNHNV, CDR2 YYDKDF (reference sequence). The CDR3 nucleotides read TGTGCCACCAGCAGAGAAAAACTGTTTTTT. It encodes CATSREKLFF.

This clonotype was seen only once. The J gene is TRBJ1-2, the V gene TRBV7-9; D gene uncertain. The V and J ends lost 6 bases and 5 bases respectively, with 16 bases between them. The germline gives CDR1 SEHNR, CDR2 FQNEAQ (reference sequence). The length of the CDR3 is 14 residues. The CDR3 DNA reads TGTGCCAGCAGGCCCGCCGGGATTGCATATGGCTACACCTTC. Its protein is CASRPAGIAYGYTF.

CDR3 DNA sequence: TGCAGCCCGGGGGGGGCCGACACTGAAGCTTTCTTT. Amino acids: CSPGGADTEAFF. The chain recombines TRBV29-1 with TRBJ1-1, with D possibly matching TRBD1 (6 bases). Looked up from germline, CDR1 is SQVTM and CDR2 is ANQGSEA. The CDR3 runs to 12 residues. V was pared by 8 bases and J by 3 bases, with 13 bases between.

The chain employs TRBV20-1 and TRBJ2-7; 9 bases match TRBD2. CDR1 DFQATT and CDR2 SNEGSKA come from the germline V gene (reference sequence). The J segment lost 0 bases and the V segment lost 0 bases, leaving 6 bases of the junction unmatched. This CDR3 comprises 16 residues. CDR3 region: CSARDVTSGSSYEQYF. The CDR3 bases are TGCAGTGCTAGAGATGTGACTAGCGGAAGCTCCTACGAGCAGTACTTC.

The V gene is TRBV4-3, the J gene TRBJ2-7, with D perhaps matching TRBD1 or TRBD2 (5 bases each). Trimming left V 0 bases short and J 2 bases short, with 14 bases between. This CDR3 spans 16 amino acids. Germline lookup yields CDR1 LGHNA and CDR2 YSLEER. The CDR3 here is CASSQEDWDGTYEQYF. CDR3 nucleotides: TGCGCCAGCAGCCAAGAGGATTGGGACGGTACCTACGAGCAGTACTTC.

The chain employs TRBV6-2 or TRBV6-3 and TRBJ1-3; no reliable D call. There are 14 residues in the CDR3. Germline lookup yields CDR1 MNHEY and CDR2 SVGEGT. The V end lost 6 bases, the J end lost 0 bases, and 9 bases lay between the germline ends. CDR3 DNA: TGTGCCAGCAGCCGAGCTACCTCTGGAAACACCATATATTTT. Protein product: CASSRATSGNTIYF.

Ten or more counts support this clonotype. The chain employs TRBV12-3 or TRBV12-4 and TRBJ1-5; 7 nucleotides agree with TRBD1. With V trimmed by 6 bases and J by 2 bases, 4 bases remained unmatched. The length of the CDR3 is 14 residues. This CDR3 reads CASRLDRGNQPQHF. CDR3 bases: TGTGCCAGCAGACTCGACAGGGGCAATCAGCCCCAGCATTTT.

About this clonotype: A read error may produce the germline difference seen at one junction end. The gene calls are TRBV7-7 and TRBJ2-5; 16 positions agree with TRBD2. Germline CDR1 and CDR2: SSHAT and FNYEAQ (reference sequence). The length of the CDR3 is 17 residues. The CDR3 loop reads CASSSGTSGRAQKTQYF. The CDR3 region has the DNA TGTGCTAGCAGCTCGGGGACTAGCGGGAGGGCCCAAAAGACCCAGTACTTC.

The chain uses TRBV2 and TRBJ2-5; TRBD2 agrees at 7 bases. Trimming at V came to 6 bases and at J to 1 base, leaving 14 bases not matched to a gene. Germline V gene sequence: CDR1 SNHLY, CDR2 FYNNEI. The CDR3 has 17 amino acids. The CDR3 sequence is CASRSRWGSGAQETQYF. The CDR3 nucleotides read TGTGCCAGCAGATCCCGCTGGGGAAGCGGGGCCCAAGAGACCCAGTACTTC.

This chain connects TRBV29-1 to TRBJ2-7; a possible D gene is TRBD1 (6 bases). V gave up 8 bases and J gave up 7 bases, with 18 bases separating them. The germline gives CDR1 SQVTM, CDR2 ANQGSEA. The length of the CDR3 is 12 residues. In DNA, the CDR3 is TGCAGCAGTTATTTGGGGGCAAGGGAGCAGTACTTC. Translating it yields CSSYLGAREQYF.

V usage is TRBV6-1 and J usage is TRBJ1-1; D perhaps matches TRBD1 (6 bases). Germline V gives CDR1 MNHNS, CDR2 SASEGT. Trimming took 8 bases from V and 1 from J, leaving 14 bases between them. The CDR3 has 14 amino acids. The CDR3 sequence is CASGPDRWNTEAFF. The CDR3 DNA is TGTGCCAGCGGTCCGGACAGATGGAACACTGAAGCTTTCTTT.

This clonotype showed up many times. The chain couples TRBV19 to TRBJ1-2; no clear D gene. This CDR3 is 13 amino acids long. The germline CDR1 and CDR2 sequences are LNHDA and SQIVND (reference sequence). Trimming cost V 3 bases and J 3 bases, with 8 bases left between them. The CDR3: CASSMGLHYGYTF. In nucleotides, the CDR3 is TGTGCCAGTAGTATGGGCCTGCACTATGGCTACACCTTC.

This clonotype was observed many times. V usage is TRBV15 and J usage is TRBJ1-5, with TRBD1 as a possible D gene (5 bases). Germline V gene sequence: CDR1 LNHNV, CDR2 YYDKDF (reference sequence). Trimming took off 1 base at V and 1 base at J, with 8 bases between the two ends. CDR3 size: 15 residues. As DNA, the CDR3 is TGTGCCACCAGCAGAGCCGGGGCGAGCAATCAGCCCCAGCATTTT. Residues: CATSRAGASNQPQHF.

To note about this clonotype: Its ends do not fully match the called genes, so a read error is possible. This chain links TRBV4-2 with TRBJ2-5, with 7 bases matching TRBD1. The germline CDR1 and CDR2 sequences are LGHNA and YNFKEQ. This CDR3 is 15 amino acids long. Here the CDR3 reads CAGSQGGRGQETQYF. Here the CDR3 DNA reads TGTGCCGGCAGCCAAGGGGGCAGGGGACAAGAGACCCAGTACTTC.

The chain links TRBV25-1 to TRBJ2-5, with D perhaps matching TRBD1 or TRBD2 (6 bases each). Germline V lookup: CDR1 MGHDK, CDR2 SYGVNS. CDR3 length equals 14 residues. V dropped 5 bases and J dropped 6 bases, with 16 bases sitting between them. In nucleotides, the CDR3 is TGTGCCAGCAGTTTTGAACAGGGAGGAAAGACCCAGTACTTC. It specifies CASSFEQGGKTQYF.